This T cell receptor (beta chain) was sequenced in a study of PD-L1 blockade in urothelial cancer. Study-level information: Timepoints chosen for blood analysis were 3 weeks (second dose) and 6 weeks after treatment start.

Assay: immunoSEQ multiplex PCR; the TCRdb copy retains only in-frame clones and omits some. The sample records more than 60,000 clones, about nine tenths being singletons. Germline trimming cut 6 bases from V and 4 bases from J; bases unmatched to any gene: 9. CDR1 is MNHEY and CDR2 is SMNVEV in the germline V gene (reference sequence). The CDR3 consists of 17 residues. Regarding time point: peripheral blood 6 weeks after treatment start. Sequencing was performed on PBMCs, taken around atezolizumab (anti-PD-L1) treatment. This TCR derives from a man aged 55 to 70 with urothelial cancer. This chain uses TRBV27 with TRBJ2-1; TRBD2 matches at 13 bases. The CDR3 DNA is TGTGCCAGCAGAGGACTAGCGGGGGCAGGGGTATACAATGAGCAGTTCTTC. Translation: CASRGLAGAGVYNEQFF.